The sequence of this T cell receptor beta chain was determined in a study of blood T cell repertoires in COVID-19. Under the authors' procedure: Cell counts per sample came from amplifying reference gene primers. Profiling relied on immunoSEQ multiplex PCR, and the TCRdb table lists in-frame clones only, not all of them. V, J and clone size derive from that table, while D and trimming were established from the DNA sequence. The table shows 110,000 or so clones, with approximately 90% occurring only once. The CDR3 extends over 16 amino acids. Germline trimming cut 4 bases from V and 2 bases from J; bases unmatched to any gene: 10. Germline CDR1 is SGHVS and CDR2 is FQNEAQ.

The clonotype comes from a woman in her forties or fifties with acute or convalescent COVID-19. The sequencing input was peripheral blood. J is TRBJ1-2 and V is TRBV7-8; TRBD1 matches at 7 bases. The CDR3 sequence: CASSSSSTGKNYGYTF. CDR3 nucleotides: TGTGCCAGCAGCTCGAGCTCGACAGGGAAGAACTATGGCTACACCTTC.